These 9 T cell receptor beta chains were all obtained from the same sample, sequenced in a study of OX40 agonist ivuxolimab in advanced cancers. Library creation used the immunoSEQ multiplex PCR assay. In TCRdb, the immuneACCESS table is reduced to in-frame sequences with V and J assigned. These tables do not hold every clone; where another copy was compared, an unresolved V gene accounts for under half, and the others remain unexplained. The sample table lists 45,000 to 60,000 clones, approximately 81% of them with a count of one. The biggest ten clones account for approximately 24% of the sample. Sequenced material: CD4+ or CD8+ T cells sorted from blood, taken in a trial of the OX40 agonist ivuxolimab. Source of these receptors: an adult with an advanced solid tumor such as melanoma, head and neck, liver or kidney cancer.

The gene calls are TRBV2 and TRBJ2-7; 9 bases align to TRBD1. CDR3 size: 18 residues. Unmatched junction bases numbered 12, after V lost 1 base and J lost 2 bases. CDR1 is SNHLY, CDR2 FYNNEI, per germline. The CDR3 loop reads CASSEGGQGPSFPYEQYF. The CDR3 nucleotides are TGTGCCAGCAGTGAAGGGGGACAGGGTCCCTCTTTCCCCTACGAGCAGTACTTC. The whole variable domain, remainder taken from reference TRBV2 and TRBJ2-7, is EPEVTQTPSHQVTQMGQEVILRCVPISNHLYFYWYRQILGQKVEFLVSFYNNEISEKSEIFDDQFSVERPDGSNFTLKIRSTKLEDSAMYFCASSEGGQGPSFPYEQYFGPGTRLTVT.

V and J are TRBV25-1 and TRBJ2-1; 8 positions match TRBD1. In germline, CDR1 is MGHDK, CDR2 SYGVNS. CDR3 size: 14 residues. J was trimmed by 7 bases and V by 3 bases; bases with no gene match: 5. CDR3 coding DNA: TGTGCCAGCAGTGATCTCACAGGGGGTAATGAGCAGTTCTTC. Protein sequence: CASSDLTGGNEQFF.

Concerning this clone itself: Other DNA sequences from this sample encode an identical CDR3 as well. The J gene is TRBJ2-1, the V gene TRBV5-1, with D possibly TRBD2 on 6 matching bases. Trimming took 3 bases from V and 3 from J, leaving 10 bases between them. The CDR3 runs 14 residues. Germline CDR1 and CDR2: SGHRS and YFSETQ. In nucleotides, the CDR3 is TGCGCCAGCAGCTCCTCCGGGGGCTACAATGAGCAGTTCTTC. Encoded protein: CASSSSGGYNEQFF.

This clone was counted a single time. The chain links TRBV6-6 to TRBJ2-7; 10 nucleotides line up with TRBD2. The V gene's germline CDR1 is MNHNY and CDR2 SVGAGI (reference sequence). Germline trimming cut 6 bases from V and 4 bases from J; bases unmatched to any gene: 6. The CDR3 sequence is 14 residues long. The CDR3 region has the DNA TGTGCCAGCAGGCAAGGACTAGCGGATTACGAGCAGTACTTC. It encodes CASRQGLADYEQYF.

The V and J genes are TRBV25-1 and TRBJ2-5; possibly TRBD1 or TRBD2 for D (5 bases each). The J call is doubtful: the DNA matches TRBJ2-7 better. The germline gives CDR1 MGHDK, CDR2 SYGVNS. The CDR3 consists of 12 residues. The CDR3 loop reads CASGDAAYEQYF. The CDR3 DNA reads as TGTGCCAGCGGGGACGCAGCCTACGAGCAGTACTTC.

This chain connects TRBV28 to TRBJ2-7; 10 bases align to TRBD2. V shed 6 bases, J shed 4 bases, and the junction held 6 bases outside the gene matches. Germline V gene sequence: CDR1 MDHEN, CDR2 SYDVKM. This CDR3 has 14 residues. DNA of the CDR3: TGTGCCAGCAGAGAACTAGCGGGACTATACGAGCAGTACTTC. This sequence encodes CASRELAGLYEQYF.

The CDR3 sequence: CASSVTRASGSLTDTQYF. The CDR3 DNA reads as TGTGCCAGCAGCGTAACTAGGGCTAGCGGGAGCTTGACGGATACGCAGTATTTT. The chain has TRBV9 and TRBJ2-3, with 10 bases aligning to TRBD2. Looked up from germline, CDR1 is SGDLS and CDR2 is YYNGEE. The CDR3 sequence is 18 residues long. After removal of 1 base from V and 6 bases from J, the junction contained 14 bases not matched to a gene.

The V gene is TRBV4-2, the J gene TRBJ2-5; D tentatively reads TRBD1 or TRBD2 (5 bases each). Between the trimmed V and J ends, which lost 2 bases and 5 bases, there was a span of 9 bases. The CDR3 is 13 amino acids. Germline V gives CDR1 LGHNA, CDR2 YNFKEQ. In nucleotides, the CDR3 is TGTGCCAGCAGCCAAATTTGGGGGGAGACCCAGTACTTC. This encodes CASSQIWGETQYF.

The chain joins TRBV11-2 to TRBJ2-7, with 7 bases lining up with TRBD1. Trimming at V came to 3 bases and at J to 7 bases, leaving 18 bases not matched to a gene. CDR3 length: 17 amino acids. Looked up from germline, CDR1 is SGHAT and CDR2 is FQNNGV. The CDR3 DNA reads as TGTGCCAGCAGCTTTTGGGATACGGGACAGAGGAAAGGGGAGCAGTACTTC. Its translation is CASSFWDTGQRKGEQYF. Full variable domain (rest looked up from reference TRBV11-2 and TRBJ2-7): EAGVAQSPRYKIIEKRQSVAFWCNPISGHATLYWYQQILGQGPKLLIQFQNNGVVDDSQLPKDRFSAERLKGVDSTLKIQPAKLEDSAVYLCASSFWDTGQRKGEQYFGPGTRLTVT.